The sequence of this T cell receptor beta chain was determined in a study of cytomegalovirus exposure and HLA in healthy donors. This clone was observed once. With 60 Vbeta and 13 Jbeta primers, the PCR was carried out. Using immunoSEQ multiplex PCR, the repertoire was profiled, and TCRdb retains in-frame clones only, with some absent. The repertoire holds about 190,000 clones, with 87% as singletons. What was sequenced was PBMCs. The TCR comes from a boy under 10 years old in good health and CMV-seronegative.

The CDR3, as DNA: TGCGCCAGCAGCTTGGGCCTCTCGGGACTCCAAGAGACCCAGTACTTC. This encodes CASSLGLSGLQETQYF. The chain couples TRBV5-1 to TRBJ2-5, with D tentatively TRBD2 (6 bases). V was cut by 0 bases and J by 1 base, with 13 bases left in between. Germline V gene sequence: CDR1 SGHRS, CDR2 YFSETQ. The CDR3 has 16 amino acids.